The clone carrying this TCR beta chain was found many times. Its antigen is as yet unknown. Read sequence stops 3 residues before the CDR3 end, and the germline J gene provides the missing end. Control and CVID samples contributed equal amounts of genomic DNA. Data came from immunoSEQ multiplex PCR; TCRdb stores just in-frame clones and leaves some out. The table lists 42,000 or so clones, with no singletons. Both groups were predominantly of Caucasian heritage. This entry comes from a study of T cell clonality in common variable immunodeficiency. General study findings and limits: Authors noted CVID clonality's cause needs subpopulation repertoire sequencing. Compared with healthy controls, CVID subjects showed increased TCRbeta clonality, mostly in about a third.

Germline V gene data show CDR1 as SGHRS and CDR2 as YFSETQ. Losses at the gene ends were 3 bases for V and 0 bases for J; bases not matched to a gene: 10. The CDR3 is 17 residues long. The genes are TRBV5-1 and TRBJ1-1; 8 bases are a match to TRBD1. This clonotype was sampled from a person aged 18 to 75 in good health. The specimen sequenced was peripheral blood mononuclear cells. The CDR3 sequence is CASSWRTGMTVNTEAFF. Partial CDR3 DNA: TGCGCCAGCAGCTGGAGGACAGGGATGACAGTGAACACTGAA.